Presented here are 9 T cell receptor beta chains from one specimen sequenced in a study of blood T cell repertoires in COVID-19. Data came from immunoSEQ multiplex PCR; TCRdb stores just in-frame clones and leaves some out. This sample has over 200,000 clones, with 88% found just once. Material for sequencing was peripheral blood. These receptor sequences come from a woman aged 25 to 39 with acute or convalescent COVID-19.

CDR3 DNA sequence: TGTGCCAGCAGCCCGACCGGGACAGGGAAGGACGAGCAGTACTTC. Translation gives CASSPTGTGKDEQYF. This sequence joins TRBV7-2 and TRBJ2-7, with 9 nucleotides matching TRBD1. With 5 bases clipped from V and 5 bases from J, the junction kept 10 bases outside the gene matches. CDR3 length: 15 amino acids. The germline V gene has CDR1 SGHTA and CDR2 FQGNSA.

The chain joins TRBV2 to TRBJ1-5; TRBD1 aligns across 7 bases. V shed 6 bases and J 2 bases; nucleotides not matched to a gene: 4. The CDR3 totals 14 residues. Germline CDR1 and CDR2: SNHLY and FYNNEI. CDR3 residues: CASSRQGGNQPQHF. CDR3 coding DNA: TGTGCCAGCAGCCGACAGGGTGGCAATCAGCCCCAGCATTTT.

This clone was observed once. The J gene is TRBJ2-7, the V gene TRBV5-1; 7 nucleotides line up with TRBD1. The germline CDR1 and CDR2 sequences are SGHRS and YFSETQ. The CDR3 sequence is 16 residues long. J was trimmed by 5 bases and V by 6 bases; bases with no gene match: 17. This CDR3 reads CASTRTGPRGTDEQYF. The CDR3 DNA sequence: TGCGCCAGCACCCGGACAGGCCCGAGAGGGACGGACGAGCAGTACTTC.

The chain uses TRBV19 and TRBJ2-3; TRBD2 agrees at 7 bases. The V gene end was trimmed by 7 bases and the J gene end by 3 bases; junction bases not matched to a gene: 7. Germline lookup yields CDR1 LNHDA and CDR2 SQIVND (reference sequence). The CDR3 has 14 residues. The CDR3 DNA reads TGTGCCAGTAAGGCCGGAGCGGGAACAGATACGCAGTATTTT. Its protein product is CASKAGAGTDTQYF.

The V and J genes are TRBV27 and TRBJ2-3, with 7 bases aligning to TRBD2. The ends lost 0 bases at V and 1 base at J; junction bases unmatched: 7. The CDR3 spans 17 residues. Germline CDR1 MNHEY, CDR2 SMNVEV (reference sequence). The CDR3 DNA reads TGTGCCAGCAGTTTATCTGGCGGGAGAGGGGGCACAGATACGCAGTATTTT. Amino acids: CASSLSGGRGGTDTQYF.

This sequence joins TRBV30 and TRBJ2-2, with 7 bases identical to TRBD1. The trim removed 8 bases at V and 8 bases at J, leaving 14 bases unmatched. Germline V gene sequence: CDR1 GTSNPN, CDR2 SVGIG (reference sequence). The CDR3 extends over 14 amino acids. The CDR3 loop reads CATNRGPPGGELFF. CDR3 bases: TGTGCCACAAACAGGGGACCACCCGGGGGGGAGCTGTTTTTT.

The chain employs TRBV2 and TRBJ1-1; weak D call: TRBD1 (5 bases). Per germline, CDR1 SNHLY and CDR2 FYNNEI. This CDR3 contains 10 residues. V dropped 10 bases and J dropped 11 bases, with 14 bases sitting between them. As DNA, the CDR3 is TGTGCCACACGGGGGGGGAGCGCTTTCTTT. Its translation is CATRGGSAFF.

V usage is TRBV7-2 and J usage is TRBJ2-4; 9 bases line up with TRBD2. The CDR3 contains 16 residues. Germline-derived CDR1 and CDR2 are SGHTA and FQGNSA. Trimming took 2 bases from V and 0 from J; bases not matched to a gene: 2. In nucleotides, the CDR3 is TGTGCCAGCAGCTTACTAGCGGGATTAGCCAAAAACATTCAGTACTTC. This translates into CASSLLAGLAKNIQYF.

The V and J genes are TRBV27 and TRBJ2-7; tentative D call: TRBD2 (6 bases). The CDR3 consists of 14 residues. Trimming took off 2 bases at V and 7 bases at J, with 15 bases between the two ends. The germline CDR1 and CDR2 sequences are MNHEY and SMNVEV (reference sequence). CDR3 sequence reads: CASSLQGLGREQYF. Here the CDR3 DNA reads TGTGCCAGCAGTTTACAGGGCTTGGGGAGGGAGCAGTACTTC.